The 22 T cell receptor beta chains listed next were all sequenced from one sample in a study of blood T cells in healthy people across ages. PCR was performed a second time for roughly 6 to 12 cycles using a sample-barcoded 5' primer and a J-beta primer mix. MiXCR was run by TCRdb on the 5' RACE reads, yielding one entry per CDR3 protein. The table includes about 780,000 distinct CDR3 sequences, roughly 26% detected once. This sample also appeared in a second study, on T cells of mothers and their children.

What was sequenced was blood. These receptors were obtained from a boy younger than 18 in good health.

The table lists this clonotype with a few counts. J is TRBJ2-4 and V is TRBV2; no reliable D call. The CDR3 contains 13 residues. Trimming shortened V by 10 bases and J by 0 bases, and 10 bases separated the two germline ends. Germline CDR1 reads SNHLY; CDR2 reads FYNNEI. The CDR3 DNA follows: TGTGCCATACTCCACAAAGCCAAAAACATTCAGTACTTC. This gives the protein CAILHKAKNIQYF.

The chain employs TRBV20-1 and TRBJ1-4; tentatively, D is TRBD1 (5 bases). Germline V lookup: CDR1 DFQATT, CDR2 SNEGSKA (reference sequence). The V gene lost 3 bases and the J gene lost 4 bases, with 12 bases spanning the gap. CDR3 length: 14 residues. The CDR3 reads CSASKAGLNEKLFF. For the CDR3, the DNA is TGCAGTGCTAGCAAGGCGGGGCTTAATGAAAAACTGTTTTTT.

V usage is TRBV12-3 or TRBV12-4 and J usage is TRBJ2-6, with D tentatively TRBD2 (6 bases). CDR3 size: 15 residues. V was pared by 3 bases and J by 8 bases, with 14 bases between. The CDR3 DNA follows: TGTGCCAGCAGTTTGAGCGGCGGGAAGTCCAACGTCCTGACTTTC. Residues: CASSLSGGKSNVLTF.

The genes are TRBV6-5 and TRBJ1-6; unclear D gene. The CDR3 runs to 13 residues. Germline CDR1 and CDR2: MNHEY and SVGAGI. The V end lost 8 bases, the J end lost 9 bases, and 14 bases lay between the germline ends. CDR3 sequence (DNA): TGTGCCAGCTACCGGACCGTCGGTTCACCCCTCCACTTT. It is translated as CASYRTVGSPLHF.

This chain's CDR3 is CASSFGSQGTGELFF. CDR3 sequence (DNA): TGTGCCAGCAGCTTTGGTAGTCAGGGGACCGGGGAGCTGTTTTTT. J is TRBJ2-2 and V is TRBV7-3, with TRBD1 as a possible D gene (6 bases). The CDR3 extends over 15 amino acids. Germline CDR1 reads SGHTA; CDR2 reads FQGTGA. Trimming shortened V by 3 bases and J by 5 bases, and 13 bases separated the two germline ends.

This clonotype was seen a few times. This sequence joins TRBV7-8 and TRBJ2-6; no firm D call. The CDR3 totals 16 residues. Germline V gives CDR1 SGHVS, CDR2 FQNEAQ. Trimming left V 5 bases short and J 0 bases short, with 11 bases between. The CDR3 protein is CASSPRHNSGANVLTF. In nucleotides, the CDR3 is TGTGCCAGCAGCCCAAGACACAACTCTGGGGCCAACGTCCTGACTTTC. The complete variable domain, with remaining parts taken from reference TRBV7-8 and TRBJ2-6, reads GAGVSQSPRYKVAKRGQDVALRCDPISGHVSLFWYQQALGQGPEFLTYFQNEAQLDKSGLPSDRFFAERPEGSVSTLKIQRTQQEDSAVYLCASSPRHNSGANVLTFGAGSRLTVL.

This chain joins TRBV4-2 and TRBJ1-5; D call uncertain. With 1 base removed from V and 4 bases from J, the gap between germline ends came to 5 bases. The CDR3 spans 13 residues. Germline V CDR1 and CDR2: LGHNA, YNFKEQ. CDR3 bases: TGTGCCAGCAGCCAAGGTACTAATCAGCCCCAGCATTTT. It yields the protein CASSQGTNQPQHF.

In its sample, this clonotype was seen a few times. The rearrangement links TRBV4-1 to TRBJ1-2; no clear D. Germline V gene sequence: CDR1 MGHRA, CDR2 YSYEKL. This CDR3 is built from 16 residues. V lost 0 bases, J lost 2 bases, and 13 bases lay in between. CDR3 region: CASSQERAETNYGYTF. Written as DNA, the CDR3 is TGCGCCAGCAGCCAAGAGCGGGCGGAAACCAACTATGGCTACACCTTC.

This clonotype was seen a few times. CDR3 in DNA: TGTGCCAGCAAAGGTCTCAACCGCGGCGGCAATGAGCAGTTCTTC. The encoded protein is CASKGLNRGGNEQFF. The J gene is TRBJ2-5, the V gene TRBV2; D call uncertain. The J call may be mistaken, given a closer DNA end match to TRBJ2-1. This CDR3 has 15 amino acids. Per germline, CDR1 SNHLY and CDR2 FYNNEI.

The CDR3 reads CSARPDLRRASPLHF. The CDR3, as DNA: TGCAGTGCTAGACCGGACTTGCGCCGGGCTTCACCCCTCCACTTT. This rearrangement joins TRBV20-1 to TRBJ1-6; no definite D call. The CDR3 runs 15 residues. Per germline, CDR1 DFQATT and CDR2 SNEGSKA (reference sequence). Trimming left V 2 bases short and J 9 bases short, with 17 bases between.

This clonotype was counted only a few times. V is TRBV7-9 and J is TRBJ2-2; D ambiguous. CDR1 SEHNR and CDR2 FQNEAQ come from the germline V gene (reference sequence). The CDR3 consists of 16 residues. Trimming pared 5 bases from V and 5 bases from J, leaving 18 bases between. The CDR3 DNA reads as TGTGCCAGCAGCCCGACTTTTGGAGCAACTACCGGGGAGCTGTTTTTT. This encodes CASSPTFGATTGELFF.

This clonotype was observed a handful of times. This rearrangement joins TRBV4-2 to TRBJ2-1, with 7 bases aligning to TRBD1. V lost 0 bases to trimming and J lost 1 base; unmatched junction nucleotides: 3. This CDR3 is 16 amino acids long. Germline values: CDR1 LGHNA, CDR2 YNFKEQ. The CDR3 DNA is TGTGCCAGCAGCCAAGATCCGACAGGGTCCTACAATGAGCAGTTCTTC. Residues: CASSQDPTGSYNEQFF.

CDR3 region: CASSVRQPYEQYF. As DNA, the CDR3 is TGCGCCAGCAGCGTCCGACAACCCTACGAGCAGTACTTC. The rearrangement links TRBV5-1 to TRBJ2-7, with no clear D. The CDR3 length is 13 residues. Trimming cost V 4 bases and J 2 bases, with 10 bases left between them. The germline CDR1 and CDR2 sequences are SGHRS and YFSETQ.

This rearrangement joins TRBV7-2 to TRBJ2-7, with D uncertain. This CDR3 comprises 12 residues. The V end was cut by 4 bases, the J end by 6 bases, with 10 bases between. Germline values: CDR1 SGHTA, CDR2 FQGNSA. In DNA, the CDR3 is TGTGCCAGCAGCTCCCTTGGAGTCGAGCAGTACTTC. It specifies CASSSLGVEQYF. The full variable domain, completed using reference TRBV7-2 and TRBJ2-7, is GAGVSQSPSNKVTEKGKDVELRCDPISGHTALYWYRQSLGQGLEFLIYFQGNSAPDKSGLPSDRFSAERTGGSVSTLTIQRTQQEDSAVYLCASSSLGVEQYFGPGTRLTVT.

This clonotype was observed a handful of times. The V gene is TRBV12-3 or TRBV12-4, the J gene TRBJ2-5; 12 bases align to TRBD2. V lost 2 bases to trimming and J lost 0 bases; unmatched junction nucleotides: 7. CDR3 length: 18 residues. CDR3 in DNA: TGTGCCAGCAGTTTATCCGGGACTAGCGGGCTGTACCAAGAGACCCAGTACTTC. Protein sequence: CASSLSGTSGLYQETQYF.

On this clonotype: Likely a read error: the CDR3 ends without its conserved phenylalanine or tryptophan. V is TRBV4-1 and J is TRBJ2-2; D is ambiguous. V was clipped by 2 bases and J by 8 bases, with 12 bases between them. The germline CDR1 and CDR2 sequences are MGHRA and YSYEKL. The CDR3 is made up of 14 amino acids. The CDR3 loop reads CASSQRPERGELFS. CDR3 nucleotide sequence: TGCGCCAGCAGCCAACGACCTGAGAGGGGGGAGCTGTTTTCT.

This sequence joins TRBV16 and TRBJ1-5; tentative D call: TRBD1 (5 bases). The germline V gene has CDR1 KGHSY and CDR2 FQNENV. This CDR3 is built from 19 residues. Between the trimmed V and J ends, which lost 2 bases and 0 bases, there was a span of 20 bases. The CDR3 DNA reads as TGTGCCAGCAGCCAAGAAGCTGGGGGGGTCTCTTATAGCAATCAGCCCCAGCATTTT. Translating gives CASSQEAGGVSYSNQPQHF.

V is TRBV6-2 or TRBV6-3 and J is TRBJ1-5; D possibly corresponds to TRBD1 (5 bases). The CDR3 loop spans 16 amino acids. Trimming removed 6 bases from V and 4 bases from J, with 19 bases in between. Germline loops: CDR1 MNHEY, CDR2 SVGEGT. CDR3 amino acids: CASRDVPGLANQPQHF. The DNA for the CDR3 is TGTGCCAGCAGAGATGTTCCGGGGCTAGCGAATCAGCCCCAGCATTTT.

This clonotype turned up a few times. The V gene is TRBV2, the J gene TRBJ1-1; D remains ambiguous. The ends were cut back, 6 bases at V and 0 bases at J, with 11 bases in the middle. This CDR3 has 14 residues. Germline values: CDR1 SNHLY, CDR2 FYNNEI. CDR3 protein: CASRLTDLNTEAFF. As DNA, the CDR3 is TGTGCCAGCAGGCTGACGGACTTGAACACTGAAGCTTTCTTT. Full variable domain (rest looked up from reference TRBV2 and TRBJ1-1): EPEVTQTPSHQVTQMGQEVILRCVPISNHLYFYWYRQILGQKVEFLVSFYNNEISEKSEIFDDQFSVERPDGSNFTLKIRSTKLEDSAMYFCASRLTDLNTEAFFGQGTRLTVV.

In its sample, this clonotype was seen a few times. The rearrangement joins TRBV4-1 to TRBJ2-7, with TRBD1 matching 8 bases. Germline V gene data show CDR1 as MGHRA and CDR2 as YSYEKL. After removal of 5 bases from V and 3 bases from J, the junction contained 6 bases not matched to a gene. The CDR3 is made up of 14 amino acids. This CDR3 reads CASSVDRGYYEQYF. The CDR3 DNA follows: TGCGCCAGCAGCGTTGACAGGGGTTACTACGAGCAGTACTTC.

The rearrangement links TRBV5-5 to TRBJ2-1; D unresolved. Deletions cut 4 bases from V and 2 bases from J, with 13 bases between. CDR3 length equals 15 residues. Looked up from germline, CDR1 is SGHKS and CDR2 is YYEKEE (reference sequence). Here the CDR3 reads CASSLLGDPYNEQFF. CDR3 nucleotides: TGTGCCAGCAGCCTTCTGGGCGACCCCTACAATGAGCAGTTCTTC.

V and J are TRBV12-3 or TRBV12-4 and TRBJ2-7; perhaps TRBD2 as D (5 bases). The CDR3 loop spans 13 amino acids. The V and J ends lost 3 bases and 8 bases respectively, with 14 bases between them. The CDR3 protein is CASSFDEGTQQYF. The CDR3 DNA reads TGTGCCAGCAGTTTCGACGAGGGTACTCAGCAGTACTTC.